This T cell receptor (beta chain) was documented in a study of blood T cell repertoires in COVID-19. On the study more broadly: The United States, Italy and Spain were the sources of the acute and convalescent COVID-19 samples. PBMCs, B-cell-depleted T cells, or T cells provided the cDNA or gDNA that made up the material.

In the original analysis: Researchers report that nucleated cell counts were estimated from reference gene primer amplification. TCRdb keeps only in-frame clones here, not all; method: immunoSEQ multiplex PCR. V and J calls and clone size come straight from that table; D and trimming were deduced from the DNA. The sample has roughly 280,000 clones; roughly 80% are singletons. V gave up 4 bases and J gave up 5 bases; unmatched junction bases: 8. Looked up from germline, CDR1 is SEHNR and CDR2 is FQNEAQ (reference sequence). The CDR3 is 16 amino acids. Input material: peripheral blood. The TCR was taken from a man in his 60s who had recovered from COVID-19. The V call is TRBV7-9, the J call TRBJ2-3, with 11 bases fitting TRBD2. CDR3 nucleotide sequence: TGTGCCAGCAGCTCCCTTAGCGGGAGGGTGAAAGATACGCAGTATTTT. This translates into CASSSLSGRVKDTQYF.